These 10 T cell receptor beta chains share one sample of origin, sequenced in a study of control samples from healthy donors and cancer patients. TCRdb's table, derived via immunoSEQ multiplex PCR, lists solely in-frame clones and lacks some. The table lists about 120,000 clones, roughly 90% of them singletons. The sequenced material came from blood. The receptor set was obtained from a middle-aged man in good health.

This rearrangement joins TRBV6-6 to TRBJ1-5; TRBD1 matches at 9 bases. Losses at the gene ends were 6 bases for V and 2 bases for J; bases not matched to a gene: 8. The CDR3 sequence is 16 residues long. Germline V gene lookup returns CDR1 MNHNY and CDR2 SVGAGI (reference sequence). The CDR3 region has the DNA TGTGCCAGCAGCCTATGGACAGGGGCGGGCAATCAGCCCCAGCATTTT. It codes for CASSLWTGAGNQPQHF.

The chain has TRBV27 and TRBJ2-5, with TRBD2 as a possible D gene (6 bases). Trimming removed 8 bases from V and 5 bases from J, with 18 bases in between. The CDR3 loop spans 14 amino acids. CDR1 and CDR2 (germline): MNHEY, SMNVEV (reference sequence). The CDR3 DNA reads TGTGCCAGCTTCGATGGGGGGAATACGGAGACCCAGTACTTC. Amino acid sequence: CASFDGGNTETQYF.

V and J are TRBV2 and TRBJ1-1; 10 bases agree with TRBD1. The CDR3 is 12 residues long. Losses at the gene ends were 4 bases for V and 11 bases for J; bases not matched to a gene: 4. Germline CDR1 is SNHLY and CDR2 is FYNNEI. The CDR3 loop reads CASSAGQGGAFF. As DNA, the CDR3 is TGTGCCAGCAGTGCTGGACAGGGGGGTGCTTTCTTT.

This clone was seen once. This chain connects TRBV9 to TRBJ2-1, with 7 nucleotides matching TRBD2. From germline, CDR1 is SGDLS and CDR2 YYNGEE. This CDR3 contains 15 residues. V dropped 3 bases and J dropped 5; count of bases not matched to a gene: 8. The CDR3: CASSAAASGNNEQFF. Written as DNA, the CDR3 is TGTGCCAGCAGCGCCGCAGCTAGCGGTAACAATGAGCAGTTCTTC.

The V and J genes are TRBV11-2 and TRBJ2-1; D is possibly TRBD1 (6 bases). This CDR3 region has 13 residues. Germline-derived CDR1 and CDR2 are SGHAT and FQNNGV. V was clipped by 5 bases and J by 8 bases, with 13 bases between them. Here the CDR3 reads CASSIWRQDEQFF. The CDR3 DNA is TGTGCCAGCAGCATTTGGAGACAGGATGAGCAGTTCTTC.

The genes are TRBV7-9 and TRBJ2-7, with 7 bases fitting TRBD1. CDR3 size: 13 residues. Germline CDR1 reads SEHNR; CDR2 reads FQNEAQ (reference sequence). The ends lost 7 bases at V and 5 bases at J; junction bases unmatched: 8. This CDR3 reads CASNWRTGDEQYF. The CDR3 coding sequence is TGTGCCAGCAATTGGAGAACAGGGGACGAGCAGTACTTC.

The gene calls are TRBV11-3 and TRBJ2-2, with D unclear. From germline, CDR1 is SGHNT and CDR2 YENEEA. The germline V and J ends were trimmed by 1 base and 5 bases, with 5 bases remaining between them. The CDR3 is 13 amino acids. CDR3 protein: CASSLGVTGELFF. DNA for the CDR3: TGTGCCAGCAGCTTAGGGGTGACCGGGGAGCTGTTTTTT.

The gene calls are TRBV6-6 and TRBJ1-1, with D possibly matching TRBD1 (6 bases). This CDR3 spans 12 amino acids. Trimming shortened V by 7 bases and J by 4 bases, and 10 bases separated the two germline ends. Germline V lookup: CDR1 MNHNY, CDR2 SVGAGI (reference sequence). CDR3 protein: CASNSGVTEAFF. CDR3 coding DNA: TGTGCCAGCAACTCAGGGGTCACTGAAGCTTTCTTT.

This clone was counted only a few times. The CDR3 is CASSDGVGALHF. CDR3 coding DNA: TGTGCCAGCAGTGATGGGGTAGGCGCCCTCCACTTT. The chain carries TRBV25-1 and TRBJ1-6; D remains ambiguous. This CDR3 region has 12 residues. The germline V gene has CDR1 MGHDK and CDR2 SYGVNS. V lost 3 bases, J lost 14 bases, and 11 bases lay in between.

The genes are TRBV24-1 and TRBJ2-1, with D possibly matching TRBD1 (6 bases). Trimming shortened V by 0 bases and J by 6 bases, and 11 bases separated the two germline ends. CDR3 length: 15 residues. Per germline, CDR1 KGHDR and CDR2 SFDVKD. Here the CDR3 reads CATSDLWDIGNEQFF. The DNA of the CDR3 is TGTGCCACCAGTGATTTGTGGGACATAGGCAATGAGCAGTTCTTC.